This TCR beta chain was sequenced during a study of T cells in Graves' hyperthyroidism and ophthalmopathy (dated by TCRdb to about 2019). In the study overall: Peripheral blood samples were taken at the time of initial diagnosis, prior to any treatment. In addition, the study compared T-cell repertoires in thyroid tissue and in blood from five or six Graves' hyperthyroidism patients. TCR Vbeta CDR3 sequencing of 120 to 150 peripheral blood samples (43 ophthalmopathy, about 75 hyperthyroidism and about 17 progressor patients) is reported in the paper. After sampling, hyperthyroidism patients received methimazole starting at 30 mg daily, and ophthalmopathy patients received high-dose intravenous methylprednisolone. Prospective prediction of ophthalmopathy was tested in an independent validation cohort consisting of 18 to 20 hyperthyroidism patients and 17 patients who later progressed to ophthalmopathy. The 75 to 100 discovery patients were randomly split 7:3 into training and test sets. To identify distinguishing TCR V-J signatures, a discovery cohort of 95 to 100 patients was used, comprising some 45 with Graves' ophthalmopathy and 57 with stable Graves' hyperthyroidism. The research as a whole found: Blood samples also contained most of the expanded thyroid clonotypes (frequency above 0.001), which suggests that blood repertoires may reflect thyroid immune responses. Sample size was not statistically predetermined, and investigators were not blinded to group allocation. A 13 V-J signature model separated ophthalmopathy from stable hyperthyroidism, with around 88% sensitivity and about 81% specificity in cross-validation and 80%/75% in testing. During validation, the model predicted progression to ophthalmopathy a median of about 5.9 months ahead of onset, with roughly 65% sensitivity and about 75% specificity.

The junction shows trimming of 6 bases on V and 7 bases on J, and the gene matches do not reach 9 bases of it. The CDR3 starts with the cysteine, ends with the phenylalanine, and has 15 residues. Only the CDR3 DNA stays, 45 bases, in frame from base 1. In the germline V gene, CDR1 corresponds to ENHRY and CDR2 to SYGVKD. This clonotype was found a few times. This receptor's antigen is unknown. No much larger clone exists at a distance of one base, and base qualities are not known. TCR beta CDR3 regions were amplified from RNA transcripts. The first round of RT-PCR for the TCR CDR3 was performed with the HTBI primer set and the Qiagen OneStep RT-PCR kit. Libraries were constructed in a second round of multiplex PCR, after which size selection and purification were carried out. The libraries were sequenced on an Illumina HiSeq2000 using paired-end 100 bp reads. The study's own analysis went as follows. SOAPnuke was used to process the raw data, with reads discarded if the reads contained adapters or uncalled bases, had a mean Phred below 15, or lacked an exact constant-primer or identifier match. COPE v1.2.5 was used to merge the high-quality paired reads, and each unique nucleotide sequence was defined as a clonotype. MiTCR v1.1 was used to align the clonotypes against IMGT TRBV, TRBD and TRBJ reference segments. The analysis included only V-J combinations with a frequency above 0.0001, which together covered 98% to 99.2% of the repertoires. The TCS score was defined as the ratio of F50 (clonal expansion) to E x V (chaos), calculated using BLOSUM62-based TCRdist between CDR3 peptides within each V-J. Welch's t-statistics and random forest reduced some 510 V-J features to roughly 13, which were used in a naive Bayes classifier (R e1071). Thyroid-blood repertoire similarity was quantified with the Morisita-Horn index. In TCRdb, the public reads were trimmed at Q25 with fastp and aligned with MiXCR, with productive beta chains retained. Rows matching on CDR3 protein sequence are summarized as one entry with the most common DNA and genes. TCRdb, not the authors, supplied the V and J calls. The sample profile shows approximately 610,000 distinct CDR3 sequences; roughly 15% of them were found once. The ten largest clones capture around 4.5% of the sample.

Ophthalmopathy patients had moderately to severely active disease, Clinical Activity Score of at least 3, NOSPECS grade of at least 4, and duration under 3 months. Patients with uncontrolled infections, other autoimmune diseases, pregnancy or lactation were excluded. Diagnoses were based on clinical symptoms, serum thyroxine and TRAb, thyroid ultrasound and orbital computed tomography. PBMCs were isolated from about 9.1 ml of fresh peripheral blood by Ficoll-Paque density gradient centrifugation. Total RNA was extracted with Trizol reagent, and quality was checked on an Agilent 2100 Bioanalyzer. The sequence is built from TRBV10-3 and TRBJ1-5, with 10 bases matching TRBD1. The sequencing sample was made of blood. This clonotype was obtained from a middle-aged woman with Graves' ophthalmopathy. The DNA sequence follows: TGTGCCATCAGCCTGGGACAGGGGATGGAACAGCCCCAGCATTTT. Its product reads: CAISLGQGMEQPQHF.